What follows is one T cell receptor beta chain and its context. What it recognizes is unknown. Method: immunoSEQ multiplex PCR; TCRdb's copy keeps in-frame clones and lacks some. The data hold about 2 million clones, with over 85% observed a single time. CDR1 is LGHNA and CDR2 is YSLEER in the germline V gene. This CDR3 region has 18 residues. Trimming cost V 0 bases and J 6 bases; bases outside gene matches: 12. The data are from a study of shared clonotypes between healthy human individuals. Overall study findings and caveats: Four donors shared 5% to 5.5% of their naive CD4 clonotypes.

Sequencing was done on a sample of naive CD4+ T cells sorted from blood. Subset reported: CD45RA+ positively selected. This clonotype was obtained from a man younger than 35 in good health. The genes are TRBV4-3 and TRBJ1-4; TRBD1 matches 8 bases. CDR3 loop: CASSQDLLTGARDEKLFF. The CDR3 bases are TGCGCCAGCAGCCAAGATCTGTTGACAGGGGCAAGGGATGAAAAACTGTTTTTT.